This paragraph covers one TCR beta chain sequence. Participants were aged roughly 18 to 100 years from approximately 23 US areas. How the authors handled the data: Researchers report that nucleated cell counts were estimated from reference gene primer amplification. Method: immunoSEQ multiplex PCR; TCRdb's copy keeps in-frame clones and lacks some. That table furnishes V, J and clone size, whereas the DNA furnished D and trimming. The sample gives around 180,000 clones, about 83% of which show up once; 7% to 10% is in the top ten. CDR1 is SGDLS and CDR2 is YYNGEE in the germline V gene. The CDR3 has 13 residues. V lost 4 bases and J 3 bases, leaving 11 bases between the germline ends. The data are from a study of blood T cell repertoires in COVID-19.

The specimen sequenced was PBMCs or T cells enriched from blood (not recorded which). The chain joins TRBV9 to TRBJ2-7, with D tentatively TRBD2 (5 bases). The clonotype originates from a woman aged 25 to 39 who had recovered from COVID-19. In DNA form, the CDR3 reads TGTGCCAGCAGCCTCGGGATATTCTACGAGCAGTACTTC. Its protein product is CASSLGIFYEQYF.